This T cell receptor beta chain was recorded in a study of blood T cell repertoires in COVID-19 (dated by TCRdb to about 2020). Concerning the study at large: Samples covering the acute and convalescent phases of COVID-19 were provided by collaborators in the United States, Italy and Spain. Deeply sampled blood TCRbeta repertoires from subjects exposed to, actively infected with, or recovered from COVID-19 were included in the dataset. The repertoires were made available in a free public database intended to serve as a resource for research on the immune response to SARS-CoV-2. Where available, HLA class I and class II types were obtained from metadata supplied by the sample provider rather than from assay-based typing. The material from the prospective study consisted of cDNA or gDNA derived from T cells, B-cell-depleted T cells, or PBMCs. Samples came from the ongoing ImmuneRACE study (first 160 participants) plus 1,254 subjects from 6 global collaborators. The sample metadata nearly always contained a de-identified subject ID, COVID-19 status, age in years and sex.

Here is what the overall study found, with its caveats: The amount of clinical and demographic metadata varied by source and participant and was provided uncurated.

Whole blood was collected in K2EDTA tubes by collaborating institutions according to the institutions' own protocols. For TCRbeta analysis, collaborators shipped samples in one of three forms: frozen whole blood, isolated PBMCs, or DNA extracted from either of those sample types. The CDR3 runs 15 amino acids, cysteine and phenylalanine included. The entry retains the CDR3 DNA only, 45 bases that are in frame from base 1. Taken from the germline V gene (reference sequence), the CDR1 and CDR2 loops are LGHDT and YNNKEL. Trimming takes 5 bases from V and 1 base from J, and the germline ends sit 14 bases apart. Note on this clone: The specificity of this receptor is unknown. Base qualities are not recorded, but no much larger clone differs from it by a single base.

The immunoSEQ Assay, a bias-controlled multiplex PCR, was used to amplify TCRbeta CDR3 regions from genomic DNA. In the original analysis: The number of nucleated cells in each sample was estimated by amplification of reference gene primers within the assay. Sequence reads were collapsed and filtered to measure the absolute abundance of every unique TCRbeta CDR3 rearrangement. For each sample, productive Simpson clonality was calculated as the square root of Simpson's diversity index across productive rearrangements. TCRdb carries this immuneACCESS record with in-frame sequences only. Its versions omit some clonotypes, under half of them owing to an unresolved V gene in the studies checked, with the rest unexplained. V and J calls and clone size follow that table, whereas D and trimming were derived from the DNA. In all, the sample holds some 180,000 clones, and less than 85% of those were seen once. Roughly 6.8% of the sample is taken by the ten largest.

This TCR came from a human donor in a cohort sampled during active COVID-19. Sequencing used peripheral blood. The rearranged chain carries TRBV3-1 (or the pseudogene TRBV3-2) and TRBJ2-5; 6 matching bases give a weak D call of TRBD1. The CDR3 reads as follows: CASSFSDRTQETQYF. The DNA sequence follows: TGTGCCAGCAGCTTCTCAGACAGGACCCAAGAGACCCAGTACTTC.